The clone carrying this T cell receptor (beta chain) turned up a few times. Its antigen remains unidentified. Germline V gives CDR1 SGHAT, CDR2 FQNNGV. J was trimmed by 7 bases and V by 6 bases; bases with no gene match: 16. The CDR3 is made up of 17 amino acids. Constant-segment primers were used for 5'RACE, and the resulting TCR alpha and TCR beta cDNA libraries carried sample barcodes and UMIs. Via MiXCR, TCRdb re-called the 5' RACE reads, giving one row per CDR3 protein. The sample has 50,000 or so distinct CDR3 sequences, around 25% seen once. These data originate in a study of T-cell memory formation after mild COVID-19. Overall study findings and caveats: From day 15 to 85, contracting clones were balanced between CD4 and CD8, whereas later expanders leaned toward CD4+.

Sequenced material: PBMCs or a T cell subset sorted from them (not recorded which). The rearrangement uses TRBV11-2 and TRBJ2-1, with TRBD2 matching 9 bases. This receptor was taken from a man aged 18 to 30 who had mild COVID-19 (a few samples of this study predate the infection). Cell type and time point are not known. CDR3 DNA sequence: TGTGCCAGCAGTCGTGCCGCGGGGGGGAGAATTGGAAATGAGCAGTTCTTC. Encoded protein: CASSRAAGGRIGNEQFF.